The 9 T cell receptor beta chains below all came from one sample that was sequenced in a study of regulatory T cells in long-lasting Graves disease. Time point described: newly diagnosed GD, antithyroid drugs for less than 3 months. RNA extracted from PBMCs served as the sequencing template. Construction of TCR beta libraries relied on iRepertoire HTBI primers and on Arm-PCR targeting CDR3 regions. TCRdb called the multiplex PCR reads again in MiXCR, with one record for every CDR3 protein. The table records around 500,000 distinct CDR3 sequences, roughly 16% of them present only once. These data were likewise used in another study, on T cells in Graves' hyperthyroidism and ophthalmopathy.

This specimen consisted of peripheral blood mononuclear cells (PBMCs), obtained at new diagnosis, from a patient treated with antithyroid drugs. Source of these receptors: a woman aged 40-65 years with Graves disease.

In this sample, this clonotype turned up many times. The chain is built from TRBV11-2 and TRBJ1-1, with D possibly matching TRBD1 (5 bases). This CDR3 contains 13 residues. Germline CDR1 reads SGHAT; CDR2 reads FQNNGV. Deletions cut 3 bases from V and 5 bases from J, with 10 bases between. The DNA of the CDR3 is TGTGCCAGCAGCTTTCGGTGGGGGACTGAAGCTTTCTTT. Translation: CASSFRWGTEAFF. The variable domain in full, completed from reference TRBV11-2 and TRBJ1-1, reads EAGVAQSPRYKIIEKRQSVAFWCNPISGHATLYWYQQILGQGPKLLIQFQNNGVVDDSQLPKDRFSAERLKGVDSTLKIQPAKLEDSAVYLCASSFRWGTEAFFGQGTRLTVV.

This clonotype was recorded a few times. The chain employs TRBV25-1 and TRBJ1-5; TRBD1 agrees at 8 bases. With 1 base clipped from V and 6 bases from J, the junction kept 2 bases outside the gene matches. The CDR3 runs 14 residues. Germline lookup yields CDR1 MGHDK and CDR2 SYGVNS. CDR3 protein: CASSESGGRQPQHF. CDR3 coding DNA: TGTGCCAGCAGTGAATCAGGGGGCCGTCAGCCCCAGCATTTT.

The rearrangement links TRBV6-1 to TRBJ2-2; possible D gene TRBD2, 7 bases. The CDR3 contains 17 residues. The germline V gene encodes CDR1 MNHNS and CDR2 SASEGT. V was clipped by 7 bases and J by 6 bases, with 24 bases between them. CDR3 loop: CASTPPRGRGGPGELFF. As DNA, the CDR3 is TGTGCCAGCACCCCCCCCCGGGGCAGGGGAGGGCCCGGGGAGCTGTTTTTT.

This clonotype showed up just a few times. CDR3 sequence: CASSIGANTEAFF. CDR3 DNA: TGTGCCAGTAGTATCGGAGCGAACACTGAAGCTTTCTTT. The V call is TRBV19, the J call TRBJ1-1; D gene uncertain. Germline V lookup: CDR1 LNHDA, CDR2 SQIVND (reference sequence). With 3 bases removed from V and 1 base from J, the gap between germline ends came to 6 bases. This CDR3 is 13 amino acids long.

In its sample, this clonotype was seen a few times. The chain combines TRBV3-1 with TRBJ2-2; possible D gene TRBD2, 6 bases. The length of the CDR3 is 24 residues. Trimming removed 2 bases from V and 7 bases from J, with 41 bases in between. Per germline, CDR1 LGHDT and CDR2 YNNKEL (reference sequence). CDR3 protein: CASSQLRLSIPGLGILPGIGELFF. DNA for the CDR3: TGTGCCAGCAGCCAACTCCGGTTATCGATACCGGGACTTGGTATCCTGCCAGGCATCGGGGAGCTGTTTTTT. The entire variable domain, with the rest obtained from reference TRBV3-1 and TRBJ2-2, is as follows: DTAVSQTPKYLVTQMGNDKSIKCEQNLGHDTMYWYKQDSKKFLKIMFSYNNKELIINETVPNRFSPKSPDKAHLNLHINSLELGDSAVYFCASSQLRLSIPGLGILPGIGELFFGEGSRLTVL.

CDR3 nucleotides: TGCGCCAGCAGCCAACTACGGGGAGGGAATGAAAAACTGTTTTTT. It is translated as CASSQLRGGNEKLFF. J is TRBJ1-4 and V is TRBV4-1; D not resolved. The CDR3 has 15 residues. Germline V lookup: CDR1 MGHRA, CDR2 YSYEKL. V lost 2 bases and J lost 5, with 12 bases in between.

The genes are TRBV6-2 or TRBV6-3 and TRBJ2-3; 10 bases match TRBD2. CDR3 length: 16 amino acids. V lost 2 bases, J lost 4 bases, and 6 bases stayed unmatched. From germline, CDR1 is MNHEY and CDR2 SVGEGT. DNA of the CDR3: TGTGCCAGCAGTTACGGAGCGGGGGGGCCCCCAGATACGCAGTATTTT. Its protein is CASSYGAGGPPDTQYF.

This clonotype occurred a few times. The chain recombines TRBV19 with TRBJ2-3; TRBD2 matches 7 bases. This CDR3 is 15 amino acids long. Per the germline V gene, CDR1 is LNHDA and CDR2 is SQIVND (reference sequence). V gave up 4 bases and J gave up 2 bases; unmatched junction bases: 6. The CDR3 is CASSTAGSYTDTQYF. The CDR3 nucleotides read TGTGCCAGTAGTACAGCGGGGAGTTACACAGATACGCAGTATTTT.

This sequence joins TRBV6-1 and TRBJ2-1; possible D gene TRBD1, 5 bases. The CDR3 is made up of 17 amino acids. The V end lost 5 bases, the J end lost 4 bases, and 21 bases lay between the germline ends. CDR1 is MNHNS, CDR2 SASEGT, per germline. CDR3 nucleotide sequence: TGTGCCAGCAGTCCCACCTTTTCAGGGATCGTTTACAATGAGCAGTTCTTC. It translates to CASSPTFSGIVYNEQFF.